This TCR beta chain was recorded in a study of T cell clones after liver transplantation. About the study: HCV positivity affected three of eight recipients; the rest lacked autoimmune or viral indications. Until 12-24 months post-transplant, subjects got standard immunosuppression and no induction. Samples came pre-transplant, pre-randomization before withdrawal, and post-randomization after withdrawal ended.

This clone is termed medium-sized. What it binds is not known. General study results and limits: Small, mixed patient groups and varying post-transplant times limit these conclusions.

The assay was immunoSEQ multiplex PCR, and TCRdb's table has in-frame clones only and misses some. The sample lists fewer than 7,000 clones, over 75% occurring once. The CDR3 covers 14 residues. Trimming at V came to 4 bases and at J to 7 bases, leaving 8 bases not matched to a gene. The germline CDR1 and CDR2 sequences are SGHKS and YYEKEE (reference sequence). Sequences were derived from CD8+ T cells from blood, sampled before liver transplant. The TCR comes from a human donor who received a liver transplant. This chain joins TRBV5-5 and TRBJ1-5; TRBD1 aligns across 7 bases. This CDR3 reads CASSPDRAKQPQHF. As DNA, the CDR3 is TGTGCCAGCAGCCCCGACAGGGCAAAACAGCCCCAGCATTTT.